The 2 T cell receptor beta chains below come from one sample, sequenced in a study of blood T cell repertoires in COVID-19. Here immunoSEQ multiplex PCR was the method, and the copy in TCRdb shows in-frame clones only, minus some. The profile shows approximately 260,000 clones, around 85% of them singletons. The sequencing sample was made of peripheral blood. The receptors were gathered from a woman of 80 years or more with acute or convalescent COVID-19.

The chain uses TRBV11-2 and TRBJ2-7; 8 nucleotides line up with TRBD1. Looked up from germline, CDR1 is SGHAT and CDR2 is FQNNGV. The CDR3 is 14 residues long. Unmatched junction bases numbered 4, after V lost 4 bases and J lost 2 bases. CDR3 nucleotide sequence: TGTGCCAGCAGCTCCCGGGACAGGACCTACGAGCAGTACTTC. This gives the protein CASSSRDRTYEQYF.

The CDR3 here is CASSPTSGFGTEAFF. The DNA for the CDR3 is TGTGCCAGCAGCCCTACCTCAGGGTTCGGCACTGAAGCTTTCTTT. V is TRBV3-1 (or the pseudogene TRBV3-2) and J is TRBJ1-1; a possible D gene is TRBD1 (5 bases). With 4 bases removed from V and 4 bases from J, the gap between germline ends came to 16 bases. Looked up from germline, CDR1 is LGHDT and CDR2 is YNNKEL (reference sequence). The CDR3 sequence is 15 residues long.